This TCR beta chain was identified in a study of cytomegalovirus exposure and HLA in healthy donors. Study-wide results and limits: Productive status was seen about 87% or about 30% of the time for most TCR beta V segments in an earlier analysis. In vitro assays verified that three CMV-associated chains recognized CMV antigens specifically. With later analysis, a missense DCLRE1C variant became linked to TCR beta V- and J-gene trimming. Overall, some 160 TCR beta chains were annotated as cytomegalovirus-associated.

In the case of this clone: As yet, its antigen is unknown.

Amplification used 60 Vbeta primers and 13 Jbeta primers. The data were produced by immunoSEQ multiplex PCR, yet TCRdb's version contains in-frame clones alone and is incomplete. Of some 98,000 clones in the sample, approximately 78% were seen once. The CDR3 is 13 amino acids. The germline CDR1 and CDR2 sequences are SGHRS and YFSETQ. The J segment lost 3 bases and the V segment lost 4 bases, leaving 1 base of the junction unmatched. This clonotype was obtained from a man aged 40-49 years in good health and CMV-seronegative. V is TRBV5-1 and J is TRBJ1-3; 7 bases are a match to TRBD1. Sequencing was performed on PBMCs. The CDR3 loop reads CASSDRVGNTIYF. The CDR3 DNA sequence: TGCGCCAGCAGCGACAGGGTTGGAAACACCATATATTTT.